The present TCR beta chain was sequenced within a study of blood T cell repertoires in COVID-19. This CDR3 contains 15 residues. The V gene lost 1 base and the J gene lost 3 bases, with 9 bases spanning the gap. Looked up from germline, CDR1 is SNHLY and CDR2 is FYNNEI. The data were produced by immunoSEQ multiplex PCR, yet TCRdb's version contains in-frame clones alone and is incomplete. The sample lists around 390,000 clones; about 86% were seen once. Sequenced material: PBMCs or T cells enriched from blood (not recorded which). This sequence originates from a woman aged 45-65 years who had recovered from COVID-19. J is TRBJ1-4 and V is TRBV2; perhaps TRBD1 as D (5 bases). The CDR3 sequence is CASSEDRPSNEKLFF. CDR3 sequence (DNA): TGTGCCAGCAGTGAAGACAGGCCTTCTAATGAAAAACTGTTTTTT.